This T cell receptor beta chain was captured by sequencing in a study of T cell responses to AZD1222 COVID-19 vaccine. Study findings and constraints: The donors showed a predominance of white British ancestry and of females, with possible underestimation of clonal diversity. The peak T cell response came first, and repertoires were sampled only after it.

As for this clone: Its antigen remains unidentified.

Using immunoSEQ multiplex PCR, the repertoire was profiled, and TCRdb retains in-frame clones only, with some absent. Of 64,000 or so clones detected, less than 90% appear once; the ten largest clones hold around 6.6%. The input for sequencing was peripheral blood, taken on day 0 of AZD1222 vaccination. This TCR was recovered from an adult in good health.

The CDR3 sequence is CASRARGASSGNTIYF. The CDR3 DNA is TGTGCCAGTAGAGCAAGGGGGGCCTCATCTGGAAACACCATATATTTT. This rearrangement joins TRBV19 to TRBJ1-3; D possibly corresponds to TRBD1 (6 bases). The germline V and J ends were trimmed by 6 bases and 1 base, with 16 bases remaining between them. Germline V CDR1 and CDR2: LNHDA, SQIVND (reference sequence). The CDR3 consists of 16 residues.